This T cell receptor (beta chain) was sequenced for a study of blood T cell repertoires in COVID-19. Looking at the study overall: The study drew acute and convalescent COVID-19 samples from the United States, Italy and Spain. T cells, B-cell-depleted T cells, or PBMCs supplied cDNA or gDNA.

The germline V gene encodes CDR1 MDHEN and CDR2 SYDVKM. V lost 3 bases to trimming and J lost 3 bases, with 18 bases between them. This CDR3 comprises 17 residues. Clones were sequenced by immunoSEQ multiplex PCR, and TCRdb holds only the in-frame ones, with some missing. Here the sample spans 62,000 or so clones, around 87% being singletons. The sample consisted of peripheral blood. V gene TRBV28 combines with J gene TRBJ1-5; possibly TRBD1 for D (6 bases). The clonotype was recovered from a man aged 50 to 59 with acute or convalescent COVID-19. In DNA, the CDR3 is TGTGCCAGCAGTTTTTCCACCCGAGGGGGAGTCAATCAGCCCCAGCATTTT. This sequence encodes CASSFSTRGGVNQPQHF.